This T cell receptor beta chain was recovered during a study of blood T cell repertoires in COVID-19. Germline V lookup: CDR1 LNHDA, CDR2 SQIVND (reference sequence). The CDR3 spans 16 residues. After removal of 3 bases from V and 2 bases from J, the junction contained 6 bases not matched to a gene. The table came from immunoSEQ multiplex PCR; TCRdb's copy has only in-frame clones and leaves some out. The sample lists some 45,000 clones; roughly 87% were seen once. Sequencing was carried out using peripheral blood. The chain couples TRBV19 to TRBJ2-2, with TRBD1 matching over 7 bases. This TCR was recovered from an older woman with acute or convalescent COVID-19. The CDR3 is CASSISWTGNTGELFF. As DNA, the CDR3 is TGTGCCAGTAGTATCTCCTGGACAGGAAACACCGGGGAGCTGTTTTTT.